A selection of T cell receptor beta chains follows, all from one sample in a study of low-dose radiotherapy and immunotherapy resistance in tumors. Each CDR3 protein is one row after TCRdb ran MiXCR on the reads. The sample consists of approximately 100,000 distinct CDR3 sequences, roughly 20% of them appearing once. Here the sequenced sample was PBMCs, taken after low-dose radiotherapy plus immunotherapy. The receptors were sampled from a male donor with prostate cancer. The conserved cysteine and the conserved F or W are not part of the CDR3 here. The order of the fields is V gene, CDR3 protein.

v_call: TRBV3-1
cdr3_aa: ASSQVPSGVLYEQY

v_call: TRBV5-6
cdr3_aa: ASSLGGSYYNEQF

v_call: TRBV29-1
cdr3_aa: SVGDSTDTQY

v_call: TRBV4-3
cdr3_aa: ASSQEARAGVDEQY

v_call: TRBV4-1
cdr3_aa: ASSQAGGLGNEQF

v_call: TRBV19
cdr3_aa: ASSVGWGGIGNQPQH

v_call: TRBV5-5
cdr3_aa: ARIYQPQH

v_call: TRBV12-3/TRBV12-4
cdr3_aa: ASSRGGGLNTEAF

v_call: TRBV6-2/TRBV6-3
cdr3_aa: ASSEVGEQY

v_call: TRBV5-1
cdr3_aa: ASSGSQYRGSYEQY

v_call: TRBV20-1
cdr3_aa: SASGTANSPLH

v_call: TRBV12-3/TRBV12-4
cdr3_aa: ASLLSNTGELF

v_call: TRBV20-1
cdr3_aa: SASGRWDTQY

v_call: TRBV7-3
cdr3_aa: ASSLSRGLGRYEQY

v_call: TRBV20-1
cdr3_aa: SASGTNQETQY

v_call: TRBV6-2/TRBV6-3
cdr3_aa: ASNSRPPSYEQY

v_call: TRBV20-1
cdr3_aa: SALGWDEGTQY

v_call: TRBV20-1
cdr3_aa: SARLAWDTQY

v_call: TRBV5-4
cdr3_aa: ASSPRALMNTEAF

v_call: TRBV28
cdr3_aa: ASSYRAAQETQY

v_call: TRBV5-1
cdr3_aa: ASTMGPGNNEQF

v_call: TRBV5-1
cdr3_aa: ASSLDEGSHTEAF

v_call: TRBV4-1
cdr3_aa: ASSQDDWQYTQY

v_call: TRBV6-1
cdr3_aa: ASSVSGLNTGELF

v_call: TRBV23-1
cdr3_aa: ASSHSGTKHGYT

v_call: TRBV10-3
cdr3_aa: ATSSNYGYT

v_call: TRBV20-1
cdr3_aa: SAQGARSYEQY

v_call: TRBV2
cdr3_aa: ASSGGGRRNSPLH

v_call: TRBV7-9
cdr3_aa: ASSLVAEAF

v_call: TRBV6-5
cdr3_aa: ASTSVGGTDTQY

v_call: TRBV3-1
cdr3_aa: ASSQDKYEQY

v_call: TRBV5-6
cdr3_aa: ASSRDALNTEAF

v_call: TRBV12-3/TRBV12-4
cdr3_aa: ASTRTAPAGNIQY

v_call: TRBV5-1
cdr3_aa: ASSLATGADTQY

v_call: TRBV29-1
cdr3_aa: SVEGTGGSSYEQY

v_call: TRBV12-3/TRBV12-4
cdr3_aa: ASSLAIPEQY

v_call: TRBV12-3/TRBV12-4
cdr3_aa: ASANWTGELF

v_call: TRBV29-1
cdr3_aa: SVGTRAAGGNIY

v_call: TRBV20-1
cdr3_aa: SVRSGGGASVTDTQY

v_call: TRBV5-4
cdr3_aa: ASSYGRPSGANVLT

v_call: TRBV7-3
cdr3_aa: ASSLGVQQGNEQF

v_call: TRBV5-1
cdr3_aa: ASSWELAGKETQY

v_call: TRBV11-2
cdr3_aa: ASSGGGNEQY

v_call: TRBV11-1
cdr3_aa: ASRTRGPTTDTQY

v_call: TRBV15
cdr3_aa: ATSRDRDRDETGYT

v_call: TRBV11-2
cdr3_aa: ASSLTGRRQETQY

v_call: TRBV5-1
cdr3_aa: ASSLEGMASPLH

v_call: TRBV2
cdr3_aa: ASRSEGWDIQY

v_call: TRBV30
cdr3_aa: AWSLGGGREQY

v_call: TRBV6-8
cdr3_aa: ASSYRADTSGNTIY

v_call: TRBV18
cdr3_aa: ASSPPGTGSYEQY

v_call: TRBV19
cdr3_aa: ASSTTGTTTDTQY